This T cell receptor beta chain stems from a study of graft-versus-host responses after intestinal transplantation. Study-level background: All of the recipients had induction that used anti-thymocyte globulin, then tacrolimus and steroids for about 3 years. Study-level points and caveats: Where graft-donor T cell macrochimerism was present, patients had high graft-versus-host to host-versus-graft clonal ratios in allografts.

Using immunoSEQ multiplex PCR, the repertoire was profiled, and TCRdb retains in-frame clones only, with some absent. The sample yields approximately 24,000 clones, approximately 95% seen once. Regarding this clone: Its specificity is not known.

The CDR3 loop spans 16 amino acids. After removal of 2 bases from V and 4 bases from J, the junction contained 4 bases not matched to a gene. The V gene's germline CDR1 is SGHRS and CDR2 YFSETQ. The sample was PBMCs, taken 18 days after transplant. This receptor was taken from a human patient who received an intestinal transplant, so some T cells may come from the graft donor. The chain joins TRBV5-1 to TRBJ2-3; TRBD2 matches at 13 bases. The CDR3 sequence is CASSFRLAGGPDTQYF. The CDR3, as DNA: TGCGCCAGCAGCTTTCGACTAGCGGGGGGTCCAGATACGCAGTATTTT. Variable domain in full (rest from reference TRBV5-1 and TRBJ2-3): KAGVTQTPRYLIKTRGQQVTLSCSPISGHRSVSWYQQTPGQGLQFLFEYFSETQRNKGNFPGRFSGRQFSNSRSEMNVSTLELGDSALYLCASSFRLAGGPDTQYFGPGTRLTVL.